The clone carrying this T cell receptor beta chain is a singleton in its sample. What the recovered Cohort 3 donors had was two negative PCRs, clearance, or symptom resolution. CDR1 is MNHEY, CDR2 SMNVEV, per germline (reference sequence). J gave up 0 bases and V 3 bases, and 6 bases lay outside the gene matches. This CDR3 contains 17 residues. This record comes from a study of blood T cell repertoires in COVID-19. Some clones are missing from TCRdb's copy, which holds only in-frame ones; the method was immunoSEQ multiplex PCR. The sample lists over 200,000 clones, approximately 90% seen once, with roughly 1.2% in the top ten.

Sequencing used PBMCs or T cells enriched from blood (not recorded which). The chain recombines TRBV27 with TRBJ2-1; 9 bases agree with TRBD2. This TCR was sampled from a man aged 25-40 years who had recovered from COVID-19. The CDR3 sequence is CASSFSGGPSSYNEQFF. CDR3 nucleotides: TGTGCCAGCAGTTTTAGCGGGGGTCCAAGCTCCTACAATGAGCAGTTCTTC.